What follows are 21 T cell receptor beta chains derived from one specimen sequenced in a study of blood T cell repertoires in COVID-19. Repertoires were generated with immunoSEQ multiplex PCR, while TCRdb's copy carries only in-frame clones and drops some. The sample lists about 190,000 clones; 70% to 90% were seen once. The sequenced sample was peripheral blood. The receptors were gathered from a man aged 25-40 years with acute or convalescent COVID-19.

The chain links TRBV28 to TRBJ2-1, with D possibly matching TRBD2 (6 bases). V lost 10 bases and J 4 bases, leaving 17 bases between the germline ends. The CDR3 consists of 14 residues. Germline values: CDR1 MDHEN, CDR2 SYDVKM. CDR3 DNA: TGTGCCACCCTCGGCGGGACCCATTACAATGAGCAGTTCTTC. It encodes CATLGGTHYNEQFF.

The chain recombines TRBV18 with TRBJ2-3; D call uncertain. The ends were cut back, 6 bases at V and 5 bases at J, with 18 bases in the middle. This CDR3 region has 15 residues. CDR1 and CDR2 (germline): KGHSH, LQKENI. In nucleotides, the CDR3 is TGTGCCAGCTCTATTACCCCAGGTACACAAGATACGCAGTATTTT. Its translation: CASSITPGTQDTQYF.

V and J are TRBV7-9 and TRBJ2-3, with unresolved D. CDR1 SEHNR and CDR2 FQNEAQ come from the germline V gene (reference sequence). The CDR3 contains 11 residues. Deletions cut 7 bases from V and 2 bases from J, with 4 bases between. The CDR3 DNA reads as TGTGCCAGCATTAACACAGATACGCAGTATTTT. Its protein is CASINTDTQYF.

The chain employs TRBV27 and TRBJ2-1; 12 bases line up with TRBD2. CDR3 length: 15 residues. V trimming: 5 bases; J trimming: 4 bases; junction bases outside the gene matches: 3. CDR1 and CDR2 (germline): MNHEY, SMNVEV (reference sequence). CDR3 sequence (DNA): TGTGCCAGCAGTCAGACTAGCGGGGGTTACAATGAGCAGTTCTTC. Its protein product is CASSQTSGGYNEQFF.

The chain carries TRBV6-5 and TRBJ2-7; D remains ambiguous. The length of the CDR3 is 13 residues. The V gene's germline CDR1 is MNHEY and CDR2 SVGAGI. Trimming stripped 6 bases from V and 1 base from J, with 10 bases between. This CDR3 reads CASSPGLSYEQYF. The CDR3 region has the DNA TGTGCCAGCAGCCCCGGGTTATCCTACGAGCAGTACTTC.

This chain links TRBV3-1 (or the pseudogene TRBV3-2) with TRBJ2-7; D gene ambiguous. The V end lost 2 bases, the J end lost 2 bases, and 7 bases lay between the germline ends. This CDR3 has 13 residues. CDR1 and CDR2 (germline): LGHDT, YNNKEL (reference sequence). The CDR3 sequence is CASSQNLAYEQYF. DNA for the CDR3: TGTGCCAGCAGCCAAAACCTAGCCTACGAGCAGTACTTC.

The chain combines TRBV18 with TRBJ2-5; 9 bases map to TRBD2. V lost 3 bases to trimming and J lost 4 bases; unmatched junction nucleotides: 9. The CDR3 runs 16 residues. CDR1 and CDR2 from the germline V gene are KGHSH and LQKENI. The CDR3 coding sequence is TGTGCCAGCTCACCCTCTAGCGGGGCCCTTCGAGAGACCCAGTACTTC. It codes for CASSPSSGALRETQYF.

This chain uses TRBV18 with TRBJ2-1; D perhaps matches TRBD2 (6 bases). V lost 3 bases, J lost 7 bases, and 25 bases lay in between. CDR1 is KGHSH and CDR2 is LQKENI in the germline V gene. CDR3 length: 18 residues. CDR3 sequence: CASSPKGRSSVYENEQFF. CDR3 nucleotides: TGTGCCAGCTCACCCAAAGGTAGATCTAGCGTATATGAGAATGAGCAGTTCTTC.

V is TRBV5-1 and J is TRBJ2-7; 14 nucleotides match TRBD2. The CDR3 contains 15 residues. The J segment lost 7 bases and the V segment lost 4 bases, leaving 7 bases of the junction unmatched. The germline V gene has CDR1 SGHRS and CDR2 YFSETQ. CDR3: CASSRPGLAGVEQYF. The CDR3 DNA is TGCGCCAGCAGCAGACCGGGACTAGCGGGGGTTGAGCAGTACTTC.

This clone appeared once. The chain carries TRBV7-8 and TRBJ2-3, with TRBD2 matching 11 bases. This CDR3 has 13 residues. The V gene end was trimmed by 8 bases and the J gene end by 4 bases; junction bases not matched to a gene: 2. Germline V gene lookup returns CDR1 SGHVS and CDR2 FQNEAQ. The CDR3 sequence is CASRLAGSDTQYF. The CDR3 coding sequence is TGTGCCAGCCGACTAGCGGGGTCAGATACGCAGTATTTT.

The sample holds a few counts of this clone. V and J are TRBV3-1 (or the pseudogene TRBV3-2) and TRBJ1-6; D remains ambiguous. Per the germline V gene, CDR1 is LGHDT and CDR2 is YNNKEL (reference sequence). V lost 3 bases and J 10 bases, leaving 10 bases between the germline ends. CDR3 length equals 13 residues. The CDR3 nucleotides read TGTGCCAGCAGCCACTCCAATCGGTCACCCCTCCACTTT. Its protein product is CASSHSNRSPLHF.

This chain connects TRBV7-2 to TRBJ1-2; tentatively, D is TRBD1 (5 bases). V was shortened by 0 bases and J by 4 bases, with 12 bases between the two germline ends. CDR1 and CDR2 from the germline V gene are SGHTA and FQGNSA. The CDR3 covers 15 residues. The CDR3, as DNA: TGTGCCAGCAGCTTAGCGCCAGGGAAAAGCTATGGCTACACCTTC. Translating gives CASSLAPGKSYGYTF.

The V and J genes are TRBV29-1 and TRBJ2-1; 8 bases are a match to TRBD2. Germline V gives CDR1 SQVTM, CDR2 ANQGSEA. CDR3 size: 15 residues. After removal of 5 bases from V and 5 bases from J, the junction contained 11 bases not matched to a gene. This CDR3 is CSVLVHGTRDNEQFF. In DNA, the CDR3 is TGCAGCGTTCTCGTTCATGGGACTAGGGACAATGAGCAGTTCTTC.

The chain has TRBV15 and TRBJ1-5, with D unclear. Trimming pared 0 bases from V and 7 bases from J, leaving 7 bases between. In germline, CDR1 is LNHNV, CDR2 YYDKDF (reference sequence). There are 13 residues in the CDR3. The CDR3 loop is CATSRDLGQPQHF. The CDR3 region has the DNA TGTGCCACCAGCAGAGATCTAGGACAGCCCCAGCATTTT. Supplemented by reference TRBV15 and TRBJ1-5, the full variable domain reads DAMVIQNPRYQVTQFGKPVTLSCSQTLNHNVMYWYQQKSSQAPKLLFHYYDKDFNNEADTPDNFQSRRPNTSFCFLDIRSPGLGDTAMYLCATSRDLGQPQHFGDGTRLSIL.

The V call is TRBV5-1, the J call TRBJ2-3; 14 bases agree with TRBD2. After removal of 2 bases from V and 5 bases from J, the junction contained 1 base not matched to a gene. The V gene's germline CDR1 is SGHRS and CDR2 YFSETQ. The length of the CDR3 is 15 residues. CDR3 sequence: CASSFGLAGGDTQYF. In DNA, the CDR3 is TGCGCCAGCAGCTTTGGACTAGCGGGGGGAGATACGCAGTATTTT.

The chain recombines TRBV12-3 or TRBV12-4 with TRBJ1-5; TRBD1 matches 7 bases. V lost 6 bases to trimming and J lost 7 bases; unmatched junction nucleotides: 6. CDR3 length: 13 residues. The CDR3 nucleotides are TGTGCCAGCAGCCGTGACAGGGACCAGCCCCAGCATTTT. Translation gives CASSRDRDQPQHF.

V and J are TRBV24-1 and TRBJ2-5; 7 nucleotides align to TRBD1. Per the germline V gene, CDR1 is KGHDR and CDR2 is SFDVKD. J was trimmed by 4 bases and V by 4 bases; bases with no gene match: 2. The CDR3 consists of 13 residues. CDR3 sequence reads: CATSEAGGETQYF. The CDR3 region has the DNA TGTGCCACCAGTGAGGCAGGGGGAGAGACCCAGTACTTC.

The chain joins TRBV12-5 to TRBJ2-5; TRBD2 might be the D (5 bases). CDR1 LGHNT and CDR2 FRNRAP come from the germline V gene. V lost 6 bases, J lost 7 bases, and 18 bases lay in between. The CDR3 spans 14 residues. CDR3 bases: TGTGCTAGTGGGGGCATGAGCGGTTTAGGGACCCAGTACTTC. Protein sequence: CASGGMSGLGTQYF. Full variable domain (missing parts from reference TRBV12-5 and TRBJ2-5): DARVTQTPRHKVTEMGQEVTMRCQPILGHNTVFWYRQTMMQGLELLAYFRNRAPLDDSGMPKDRFSAEMPDATLATLKIQPSEPRDSAVYFCASGGMSGLGTQYFGPGTRLLVL.

V usage is TRBV6-5 and J usage is TRBJ1-3; 9 bases align to TRBD1. V lost 4 bases to trimming and J lost 4 bases; unmatched junction nucleotides: 8. The CDR3 has 16 amino acids. Germline V gene sequence: CDR1 MNHEY, CDR2 SVGAGI. CDR3 bases: TGTGCCAGCAGTTCAACAGGGGGCGATGGAGGAAACACCATATATTTT. Protein product: CASSSTGGDGGNTIYF.

J is TRBJ2-7 and V is TRBV6-6; no definite D call. Germline-derived CDR1 and CDR2 are MNHNY and SVGAGI (reference sequence). The CDR3 extends over 10 amino acids. V was clipped by 4 bases and J by 6 bases, with 4 bases between them. The CDR3, as DNA: TGTGCCAGCAGTTCCCGCGAGCAGTACTTC. It codes for CASSSREQYF.

CDR3 nucleotides: TGTGCCAGCAGTCAGCCCGACAGGGGGCTTAATGAGCAGTTCTTC. Amino acid sequence: CASSQPDRGLNEQFF. The chain joins TRBV6-5 to TRBJ2-1, with 10 bases matching TRBD1. The CDR3 contains 15 residues. Germline assignment: CDR1 MNHEY and CDR2 SVGAGI. Trimming at V came to 5 bases and at J to 7 bases, leaving 8 bases not matched to a gene.